The TCR beta chain under discussion was sequenced for a study of blood T cell repertoires in COVID-19. Whole-study context: Samples came from the United States, Italy and Spain, spanning acute and convalescent COVID-19. The analysed material was cDNA or gDNA that came from T cells, B-cell-depleted T cells, or PBMCs.

Original processing methods: Amplification from reference gene primers served as the basis for estimated nucleated cell counts. The table came from immunoSEQ multiplex PCR; TCRdb's copy has only in-frame clones and leaves some out. That table furnishes V, J and clone size, whereas the DNA furnished D and trimming. The profile covers under 95,000 clones, with around 87% appearing a single time and approximately 8% taken by the ten largest. V was cut by 4 bases and J by 6 bases, with 19 bases left in between. CDR1 and CDR2 (germline): MDHEN, SYDVKM. The CDR3 has 15 residues. Source material: peripheral blood. The chain has TRBV28 and TRBJ2-7; D possibly corresponds to TRBD1 (5 bases). The sequence derives from a human donor with acute or convalescent COVID-19. The donor label of this sample is uncertain. CDR3 amino acids: CASSSNYRNLREQYF. In nucleotides, the CDR3 is TGTGCCAGCAGTTCGAATTACAGGAACCTCCGCGAGCAGTACTTC.